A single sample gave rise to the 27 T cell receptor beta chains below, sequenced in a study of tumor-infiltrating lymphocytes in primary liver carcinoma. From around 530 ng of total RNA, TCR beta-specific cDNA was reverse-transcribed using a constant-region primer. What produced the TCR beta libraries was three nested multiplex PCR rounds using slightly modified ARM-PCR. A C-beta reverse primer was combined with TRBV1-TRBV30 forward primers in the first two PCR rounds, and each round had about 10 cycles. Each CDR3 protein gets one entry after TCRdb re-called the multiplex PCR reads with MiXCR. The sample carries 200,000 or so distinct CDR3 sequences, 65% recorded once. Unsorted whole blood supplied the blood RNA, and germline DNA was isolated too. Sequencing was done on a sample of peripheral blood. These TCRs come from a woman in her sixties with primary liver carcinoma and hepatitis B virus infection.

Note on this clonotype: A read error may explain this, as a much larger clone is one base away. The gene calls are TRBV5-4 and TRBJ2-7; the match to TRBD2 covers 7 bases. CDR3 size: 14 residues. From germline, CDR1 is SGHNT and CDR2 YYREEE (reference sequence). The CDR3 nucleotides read TGTGCCAGCAGCTTTGGCGGGGGTACCTACAAGCAGTACTTC. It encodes CASSFGGGTYKQYF.

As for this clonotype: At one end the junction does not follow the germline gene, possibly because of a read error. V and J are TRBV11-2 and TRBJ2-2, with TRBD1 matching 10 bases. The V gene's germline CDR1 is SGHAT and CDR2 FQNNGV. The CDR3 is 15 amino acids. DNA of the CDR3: TGTGCCAGCAGCCCACGGACAGGGGGTTCCGGGGAGTTGTTATTT. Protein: CASSPRTGGSGELLF.

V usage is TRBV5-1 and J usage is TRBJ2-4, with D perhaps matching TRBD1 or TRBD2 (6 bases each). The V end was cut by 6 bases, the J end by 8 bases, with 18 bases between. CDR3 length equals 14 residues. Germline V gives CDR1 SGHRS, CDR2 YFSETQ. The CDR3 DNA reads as TGCGCCAGCAATTGGAAGGGGGGCGAGGACATTCAGTACTTC. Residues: CASNWKGGEDIQYF.

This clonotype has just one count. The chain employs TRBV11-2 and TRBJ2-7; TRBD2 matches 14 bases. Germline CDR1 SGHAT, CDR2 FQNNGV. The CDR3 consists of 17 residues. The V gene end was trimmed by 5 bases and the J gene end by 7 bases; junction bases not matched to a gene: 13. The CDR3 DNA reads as TGTGCCAGCAGCAGGAGACTAGCGGGAGGGCCGGGGCTTGAGCAGTACTTC. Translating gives CASSRRLAGGPGLEQYF.

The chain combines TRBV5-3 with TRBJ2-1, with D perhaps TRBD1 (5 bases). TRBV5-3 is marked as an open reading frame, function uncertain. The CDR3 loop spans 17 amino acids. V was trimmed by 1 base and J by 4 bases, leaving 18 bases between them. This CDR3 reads CARSLCTLLKGYNEQFF. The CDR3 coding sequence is TGTGCCAGAAGCTTGTGTACTCTTTTAAAGGGGTACAATGAGCAGTTCTTC.

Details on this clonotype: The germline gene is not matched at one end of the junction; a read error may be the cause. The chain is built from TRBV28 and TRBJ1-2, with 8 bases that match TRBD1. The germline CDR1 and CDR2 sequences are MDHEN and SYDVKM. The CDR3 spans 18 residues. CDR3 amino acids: CACSLVRDRISGGYGYTF. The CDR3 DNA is TGTGCCTGCAGTTTGGTGAGGGACAGGATCTCAGGAGGCTATGGCTACACCTTC.

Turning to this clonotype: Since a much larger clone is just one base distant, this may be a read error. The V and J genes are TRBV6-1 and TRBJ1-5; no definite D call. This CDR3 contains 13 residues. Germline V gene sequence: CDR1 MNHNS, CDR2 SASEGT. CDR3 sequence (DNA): TGTGCCAGCAGTGAAGTACAGAATCAGCCCCAGCGTTTT. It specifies CASSEVQNQPQRF.

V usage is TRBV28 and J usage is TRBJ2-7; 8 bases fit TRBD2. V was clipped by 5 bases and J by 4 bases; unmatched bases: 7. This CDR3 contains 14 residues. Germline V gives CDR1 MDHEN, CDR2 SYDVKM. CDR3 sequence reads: CASSTIAGNYEQYF. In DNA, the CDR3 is TGTGCCAGCAGTACTATAGCGGGGAATTACGAGCAGTACTTC.

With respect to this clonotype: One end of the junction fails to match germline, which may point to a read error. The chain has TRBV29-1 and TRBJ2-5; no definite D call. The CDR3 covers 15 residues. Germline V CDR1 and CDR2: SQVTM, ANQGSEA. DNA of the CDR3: TGCAGTGTTGAAGGTGTAGGAAATGGTCATGAGACCCAGTACTTC. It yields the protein CSVEGVGNGHETQYF. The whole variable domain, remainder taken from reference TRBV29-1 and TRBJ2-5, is SAVISQKPSRDICQRGTSLTIQCQVDSQVTMMFWYRQQPGQSLTLIATANQGSEATYESGFVIDKFPISRPNLTFSTLTVSNMSPEDSSIYLCSVEGVGNGHETQYFGPGTRLLVL.

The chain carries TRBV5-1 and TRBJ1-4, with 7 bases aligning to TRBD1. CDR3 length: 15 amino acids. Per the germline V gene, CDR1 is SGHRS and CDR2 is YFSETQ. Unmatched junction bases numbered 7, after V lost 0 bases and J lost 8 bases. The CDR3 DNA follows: TGCGCCAGCAGCTTGGGACAGGGACAAAGAGAAAAACTGTTTTTT. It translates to CASSLGQGQREKLFF.

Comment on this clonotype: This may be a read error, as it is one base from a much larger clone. CDR3 residues: CASRGTGGNRFSNQPQHF. For the CDR3, the DNA is TGTGCCAGCAGGGGGACGGGGGGCAACAGATTTAGCAATCAGCCCCAGCATTTT. The V and J genes are TRBV7-8 and TRBJ1-5; possibly TRBD1 for D (6 bases). The CDR3 runs to 18 residues. V lost 6 bases to trimming and J lost 0 bases, with 21 bases between them. The germline V gene has CDR1 SGHVS and CDR2 FQNEAQ.

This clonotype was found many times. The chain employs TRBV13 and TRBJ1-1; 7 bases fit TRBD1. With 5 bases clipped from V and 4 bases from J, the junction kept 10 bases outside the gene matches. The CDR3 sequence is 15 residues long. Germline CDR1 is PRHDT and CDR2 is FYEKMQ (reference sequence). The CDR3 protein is CASSPRGTASTEAFF. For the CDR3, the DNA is TGTGCCAGCAGCCCTAGAGGGACAGCTTCCACTGAAGCTTTCTTT.

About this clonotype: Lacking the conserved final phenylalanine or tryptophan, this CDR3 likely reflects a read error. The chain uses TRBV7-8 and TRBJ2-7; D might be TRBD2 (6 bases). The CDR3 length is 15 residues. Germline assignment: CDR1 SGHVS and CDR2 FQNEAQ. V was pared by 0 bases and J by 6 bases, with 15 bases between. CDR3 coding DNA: TGTGCCAGCAGCTTAGCGGGGACTCGAAAGCGCGAGCAGTACCTC. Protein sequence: CASSLAGTRKREQYL.

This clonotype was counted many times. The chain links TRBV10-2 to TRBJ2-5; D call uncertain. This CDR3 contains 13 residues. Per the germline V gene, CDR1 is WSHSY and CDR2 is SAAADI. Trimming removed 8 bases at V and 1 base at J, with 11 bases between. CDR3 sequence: CASRLGGQETQYF. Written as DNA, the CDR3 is TGCGCCAGCCGCCTTGGCGGCCAAGAGACCCAGTACTTC.

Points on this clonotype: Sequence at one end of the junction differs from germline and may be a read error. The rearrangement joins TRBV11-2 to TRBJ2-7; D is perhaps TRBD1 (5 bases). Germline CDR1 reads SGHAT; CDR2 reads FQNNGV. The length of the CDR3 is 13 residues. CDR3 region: CANSLVVTGEQYF. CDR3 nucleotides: TGTGCCAACAGCTTAGTTGTAACAGGAGAGCAGTACTTC.

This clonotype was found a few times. The CDR3 DNA is TGCAGCGCTAGGGAAACCGGGACAACTAACTATGGCTACACCTTC. Amino acids: CSARETGTTNYGYTF. The chain is built from TRBV29-1 and TRBJ1-2; the D gene is possibly TRBD1 (6 bases). The V and J ends lost 7 bases and 0 bases respectively, with 18 bases between them. Germline loops: CDR1 SQVTM, CDR2 ANQGSEA. The CDR3 is 15 residues long.

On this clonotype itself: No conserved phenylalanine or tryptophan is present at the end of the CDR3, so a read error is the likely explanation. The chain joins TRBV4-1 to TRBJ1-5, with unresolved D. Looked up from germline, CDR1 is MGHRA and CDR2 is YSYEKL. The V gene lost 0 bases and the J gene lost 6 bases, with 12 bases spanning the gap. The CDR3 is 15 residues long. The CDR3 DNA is TGCGCCAGCAGCCAAGAAAACAATGGCGGTCAGCCCCAGCATTAT. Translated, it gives CASSQENNGGQPQHY.

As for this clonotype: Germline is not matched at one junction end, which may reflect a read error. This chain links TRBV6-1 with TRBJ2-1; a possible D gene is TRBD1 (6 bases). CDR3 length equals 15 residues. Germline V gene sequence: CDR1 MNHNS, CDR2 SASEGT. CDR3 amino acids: CPSSYEQGSYNEQSF. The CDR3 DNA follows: TGTCCCAGCAGTTACGAACAGGGATCCTACAATGAGCAGTCCTTC.

CDR3 residues: CSAVRERNTEAFF. CDR3 DNA: TGCAGCGCTGTGAGGGAAAGGAATACTGAAGCTTTCTTT. This chain uses TRBV29-1 with TRBJ1-1, with D hard to call. CDR3 length equals 13 residues. The V gene's germline CDR1 is SQVTM and CDR2 ANQGSEA. V shed 7 bases and J shed 5 bases, with 17 bases lying between them.

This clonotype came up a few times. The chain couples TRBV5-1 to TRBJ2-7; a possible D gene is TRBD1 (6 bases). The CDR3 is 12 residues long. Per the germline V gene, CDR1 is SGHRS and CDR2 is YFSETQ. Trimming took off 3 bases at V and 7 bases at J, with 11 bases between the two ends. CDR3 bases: TGCGCCAGCAGCTCCACAGGGTGGGAGCAGTACTTC. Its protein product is CASSSTGWEQYF.

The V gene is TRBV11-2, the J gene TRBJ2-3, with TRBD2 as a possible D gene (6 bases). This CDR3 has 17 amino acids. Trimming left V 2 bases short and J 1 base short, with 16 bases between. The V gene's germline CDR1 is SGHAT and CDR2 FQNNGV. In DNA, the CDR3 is TGTGCCAGCAGCTTACGTTTCGGCGCGGGGTGCACAGATACGCAGTATTTT. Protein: CASSLRFGAGCTDTQYF.

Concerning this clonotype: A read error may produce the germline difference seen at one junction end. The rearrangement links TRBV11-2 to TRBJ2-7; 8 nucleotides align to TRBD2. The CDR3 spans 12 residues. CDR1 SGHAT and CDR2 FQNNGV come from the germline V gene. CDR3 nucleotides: TGTGCCACCAGTTTAGTATCGGGACTAGTCGGCTTC. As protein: CATSLVSGLVGF.

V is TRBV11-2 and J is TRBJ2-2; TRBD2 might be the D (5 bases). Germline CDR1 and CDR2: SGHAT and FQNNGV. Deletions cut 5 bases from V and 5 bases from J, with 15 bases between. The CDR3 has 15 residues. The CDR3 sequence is CASSRIGLKTGELFF. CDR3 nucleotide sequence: TGTGCCAGCAGCCGCATTGGACTGAAGACCGGGGAGCTGTTTTTT.

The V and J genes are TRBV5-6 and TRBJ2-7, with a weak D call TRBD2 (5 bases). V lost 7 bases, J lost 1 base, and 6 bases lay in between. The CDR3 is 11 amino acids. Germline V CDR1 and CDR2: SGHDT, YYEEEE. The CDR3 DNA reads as TGTGCCAGCGGGAGATCCTACGAGCAGTACTTC. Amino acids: CASGRSYEQYF.

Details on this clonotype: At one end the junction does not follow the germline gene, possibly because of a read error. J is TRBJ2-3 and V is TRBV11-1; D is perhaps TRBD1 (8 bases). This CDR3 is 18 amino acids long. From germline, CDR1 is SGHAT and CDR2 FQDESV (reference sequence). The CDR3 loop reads CASSLRTGTIWRRDTRYF. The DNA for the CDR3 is TGTGCCAGCAGCTTACGGACAGGGACTATCTGGAGAAGAGATACGCGGTATTTT.

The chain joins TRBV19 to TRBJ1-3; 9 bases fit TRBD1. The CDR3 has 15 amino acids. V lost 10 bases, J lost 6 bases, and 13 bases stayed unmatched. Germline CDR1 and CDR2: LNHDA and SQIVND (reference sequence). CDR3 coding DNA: TGTGCCATCGGCGGCAACAGGGGGCGCGAAAACACCATATATTTT. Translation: CAIGGNRGRENTIYF. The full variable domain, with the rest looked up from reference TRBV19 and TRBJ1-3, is DGGITQSPKYLFRKEGQNVTLSCEQNLNHDAMYWYRQDPGQGLRLIYYSQIVNDFQKGDIAEGYSVSREKKESFPLTVTSAQKNPTAFYLCAIGGNRGRENTIYFGEGSWLTVV.

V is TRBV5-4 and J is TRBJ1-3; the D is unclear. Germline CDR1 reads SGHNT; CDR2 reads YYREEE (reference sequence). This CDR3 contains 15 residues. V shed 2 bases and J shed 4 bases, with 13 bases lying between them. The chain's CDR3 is CASSFGPATGNTIYF. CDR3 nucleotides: TGTGCCAGCAGCTTCGGGCCGGCAACGGGAAACACCATATATTTT.